The present entry profiles one T cell receptor beta chain with its context. Its specificity is not known. The junction does not match germline at one end; this may be a read error. Primers: 60 Vbeta forward and 13 Jbeta reverse. Data came from immunoSEQ multiplex PCR; TCRdb stores just in-frame clones and leaves some out. Of 95,000 to 120,000 clones in the sample, about 80% were seen once. The record originates from a study of cytomegalovirus exposure and HLA in healthy donors. The CDR3 sequence is 16 residues long. Germline-derived CDR1 and CDR2 are SSHAT and FNYEAQ (reference sequence). General study findings and limits: Associated with cytomegalovirus, according to the listing, were some 150 TCR beta chains. Segments of the TCR beta V type were, in most cases, productive about 87% or about 30% of the time in an earlier analysis. Clonal expansion was found to be greater in HLA-associated TCR beta chains than in equally common others in a later analysis.

The chain combines TRBV7-7 with TRBJ1-1, with a weak D call TRBD1 (5 bases). Material for sequencing was PBMCs. The TCR was taken from a woman younger than 45 in good health and CMV-seropositive. CDR3 residues: CASSPIQGLAHTEAFF. The DNA for the CDR3 is TGTGCTAGCAGCCCGATCCAGGGTCTCGCTCACACTGAAGCTTTCTTT.